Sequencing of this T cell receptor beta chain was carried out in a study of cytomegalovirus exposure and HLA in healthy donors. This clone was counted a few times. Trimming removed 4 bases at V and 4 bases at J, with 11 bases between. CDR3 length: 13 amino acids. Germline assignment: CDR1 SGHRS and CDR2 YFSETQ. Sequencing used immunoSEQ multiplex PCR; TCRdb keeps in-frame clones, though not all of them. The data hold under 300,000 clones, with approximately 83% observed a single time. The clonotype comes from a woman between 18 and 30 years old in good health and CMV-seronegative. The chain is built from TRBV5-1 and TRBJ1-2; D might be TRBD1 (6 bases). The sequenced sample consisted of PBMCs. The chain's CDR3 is CASSPDRSYGYTF. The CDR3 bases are TGCGCCAGCAGCCCGGACAGATCCTATGGCTACACCTTC.